These T cell receptor beta chains were read from a single sample in a study of tumor and adjacent non-tumor tissue in lung cancer. TCRdb ran MiXCR on the multiplex PCR reads and lists one entry per CDR3 protein. The sample lists 65,000 to 70,000 distinct CDR3 sequences, 55% to 75% occurring once. Sequenced input: lung tumor tissue. The receptor source for this set is a man in his fifties with non-small cell lung cancer. Each CDR3 is given with its conserved first and last residue. A D gene is named only where the DNA matches it firmly. A row's size may be missing; if present it is once, few, many or a size class.

TRBV10-1	once	TRBD1	TRBJ1-1	TGCGCCAGCAGTGACCTCACAGGGGTTGAGAACGCTGAAGTTTTCTTT	CASSDLTGVENAEVFF
TRBV10-3	NA	TRBD1	TRBJ2-7	TGTGCCATCACCAAGGAAGGCAGGGGGTGGGACGAGCGGTACTTC	CAITKEGRGWDERYF
TRBV24-1	NA	TRBD1	TRBJ2-7	TGTGCCACCAGTGGCGCGGGACAGGGTAGCTCCTACAAGCAGTACTTC	CATSGAGQGSSYKQYF
TRBV12-3/TRBV12-4	NA	TRBD1	TRBJ1-1	TGTGCCAGCAGTTTGGGGAGCCTGACAGGGACCACTGGAGCTTTCTTT	CASSLGSLTGTTGAFF
TRBV5-1	few	NA	TRBJ1-3	TGCGCCAGCAGCTTGGCCCCAGTGGCAGGAAACACCATATATTTT	CASSLAPVAGNTIYF
TRBV7-9	many	TRBD1	TRBJ2-7	TGTGCCAGCAGCCCACCGGGACAGACCTACGAGCAGTACTTC	CASSPPGQTYEQYF
TRBV10-2	NA	NA	TRBJ2-4	TGCGCGAGCAGTGACCCCAAGGGGGAAGCCAAAAACATTCAGTACTTC	CASSDPKGEAKNIQYF
TRBV12-3/TRBV12-4	many	NA	TRBJ1-1	TGTGCCAGCAGTTTCGTAGAGGGTTCGAGGGCTTTCTTT	CASSFVEGSRAFF
TRBV20-1	many	NA	TRBJ1-1	TGCAGTGCTAGAGACAGGGTGAACACTGAAGCTTTCTTT	CSARDRVNTEAFF
TRBV6-5	NA	NA	TRBJ2-2	TGTGCCAGCAGTCGTGGTACCTTCTCCGGGGAACTGTTTTTT	CASSRGTFSGELFF
TRBV10-3	NA	NA	TRBJ2-1	TGTGCCATCAGTGGACTTCAAGGGAACAACAATGATCAGCTCTTC	CAISGLQGNNNDQLF
TRBV11-2	NA	TRBD1	TRBJ2-7	TGTGCCAGCAACTTGACCCTTCCGGGACAGGCTTTGGTGCAGTACTTC	CASNLTLPGQALVQYF
TRBV5-1	few	NA	TRBJ2-1	TGCGCCAGCAGCTTTACTGAGGGATACAATGAGCAGTTCTTC	CASSFTEGYNEQFF
TRBV2	NA	NA	TRBJ2-7	TGTGCCTGCAGTGTCTACGACCAGTACTTC	CACSVYDQYF
TRBV10-2	NA	TRBD2	TRBJ2-3	TGCGCCAACAGCCTTAGCGGGGGCGCAGGTACGCATCATTTT	CANSLSGGAGTHHF
TRBV7-9	NA	NA	TRBJ2-7	TGTGCCAGCAGCGGGACGGGGGCCATATCCTACGAGCAGTACTTC	CASSGTGAISYEQYF
TRBV12-3/TRBV12-4	NA	TRBD2	TRBJ2-1	TGTGCCAGCAGTTTTACGTCGACTAGCGGGATCTCTGATGATCACTTCTTC	CASSFTSTSGISDDHFF
TRBV6-5	many	NA	TRBJ2-7	TGTGCCAGCAGTTACACCTACCTCTCTGGGGGCGGCTACGAGCAGTACTTC	CASSYTYLSGGGYEQYF
TRBV28	few	TRBD1	TRBJ1-1	TGTGCCAGCTCCACCGCCGGGACAGGGGGTTTGACGGCTTTCTTT	CASSTAGTGGLTAFF
TRBV4-2	once	NA	TRBJ2-4	TGTGCCAGTTGCCAAGATAGGGGGGGAGAGGACTTC	CASCQDRGGEDF
TRBV10-2	NA	TRBD1	TRBJ2-3	TGCGCCAGAAGTGCGACAGGGAGCTACGCAGATACGCAGTATTTT	CARSATGSYADTQYF
TRBV12-3/TRBV12-4	NA	NA	TRBJ2-5	TGTGCCAGCGGGCGTGGCTTTCAAGAGACCCAGTACTTC	CASGRGFQETQYF
TRBV12-3/TRBV12-4	NA	TRBD2	TRBJ2-1	TGTGCCAGCAGTTTCGGGGGGATGTACATTGAGCAGTTCTTC	CASSFGGMYIEQFF
TRBV4-1	few	NA	TRBJ1-1	TGCGCCAGCAGCCAAGATCCTCGCGGGAGGGCAGGTGCCACTGAAGCTTTCTTT	CASSQDPRGRAGATEAFF
TRBV6-1	many	TRBD1	TRBJ2-3	TGTGCCAGCAGTCGGGACAGGGGTGCAGATACGCAGTATTTT	CASSRDRGADTQYF
TRBV29-1	many	NA	TRBJ2-7	TGCAGCGTTGCGGGGCAAACCTACGAGCAGTACTTC	CSVAGQTYEQYF
TRBV7-8	many	NA	TRBJ1-6	TGTGCCAGCAGCTTAGGGCAGGGGTTGTCTTCACCCCTCCACTTT	CASSLGQGLSSPLHF
TRBV6-1	NA	NA	TRBJ1-6	TGTGCCAGCAGTGCGGGTCCGTATAATTCACCCATCCACTTC	CASSAGPYNSPIHF
TRBV6-1	NA	NA	TRBJ2-3	TGTGTCAGCAGTGAAGAAAGTTCTCGGGATACGCAGTATTTT	CVSSEESSRDTQYF
TRBV9	NA	NA	TRBJ2-5	TGTGCCAGCGGCCCCCACGGCGGGGGCTTACAAGAGACCCAGTACTTC	CASGPHGGGLQETQYF
TRBV6-6	many	TRBD1	TRBJ2-1	TGTGCCAGCAGGACCGGGACAGGGGGTTACAATGAGCAGTTCTTC	CASRTGTGGYNEQFF
TRBV6-1	NA	NA	TRBJ2-7	TGTGCCAGCACTACTAGCGGACAGGGGAGAGGCGAGCAGTATTTC	CASTTSGQGRGEQYF
TRBV11-2	NA	NA	TRBJ2-3	TGTGCCAGCAGCTCAGGGGGGTTATCTAGCATAGAAACGCAGTATTTT	CASSSGGLSSIETQYF
TRBV20-1	NA	NA	TRBJ1-6	TGCAGTGCTGATAGACTCGCGGTCAATAATTCACCCCTCCACTTT	CSADRLAVNNSPLHF
TRBV11-2	NA	TRBD2	TRBJ2-7	TGTGCCAGCAGCATAGACGGGGGGGGGTACGAGCAGTACTTC	CASSIDGGGYEQYF
TRBV14	NA	NA	TRBJ1-2	TGTGCCAGCGGCCAAGATCGTTTACAGGTTTACTATGGCTACACCTTC	CASGQDRLQVYYGYTF
TRBV28	few	TRBD1	TRBJ2-5	TGTGCCAGTTTATACAGGGGGCAGGGAGAGACCCAGTACTTC	CASLYRGQGETQYF
TRBV7-2	NA	NA	TRBJ2-5	TGTGCCAGCAGCTTGGGACCCCAAGAGACCCAGTACTTC	CASSLGPQETQYF
TRBV5-1	few	TRBD1	TRBJ2-2	TGCGCCAGCAGCTTCACGCCGGGACAGGGGACCGGGGAGCTGTTTTTT	CASSFTPGQGTGELFF
TRBV10-3	many	NA	TRBJ2-7	TGTGCCATCAGTGATAATCAGGGAGGCTTCGAGCAGTACTTC	CAISDNQGGFEQYF
TRBV6-6	few	NA	TRBJ1-5	TGTGCCAGCAGCTCATTCGGTCAGCCCCAGCATTTT	CASSSFGQPQHF
TRBV6-2/TRBV6-3	NA	NA	TRBJ2-2	TGTGCCAGCAGAGAGGGAGGCGACACCTGGGAGCTGTTTTTT	CASREGGDTWELFF
TRBV30	NA	NA	TRBJ1-1	TGCGCCTGGAGTTTTTATACTGAAGTTTTCTTT	CAWSFYTEVFF
TRBV20-1	many	NA	TRBJ1-6	TGCAGTGCTAGACTAACAGGGAGGAATTCACCCCTCCACTTT	CSARLTGRNSPLHF
TRBV6-1	NA	NA	TRBJ1-2	TGTGCCAGCAGGCCGGGCTCTGACTATGGTTACACCTTC	CASRPGSDYGYTF
TRBV29-1	many	TRBD2	TRBJ2-5	TGCAGCGCACTAGCGGGAGCTTTGGAGACCCAGTACTTC	CSALAGALETQYF
TRBV4-1	many	NA	TRBJ1-1	TGCGCCAGCAGCCAAGGGCAGGGAGGGGCTTTCTTT	CASSQGQGGAFF
TRBV28	NA	NA	TRBJ2-7	TGTGCCAACAGTGTACAGGGATCCTATGAGCAGTACTTC	CANSVQGSYEQYF
TRBV24-1	NA	NA	TRBJ1-1	TGTCCCACCAGGAGTACAGGGAGCACTGAAGCTTTCTTT	CPTRSTGSTEAFF
TRBV11-2	NA	TRBD2	TRBJ2-3	TGTGCCAACCGCTTGGTCAGTAGCGGGGGGATAAGCACAGATACGCAGTATTTT	CANRLVSSGGISTDTQYF